The present T cell receptor (beta chain) was sequenced within a study of blood T cell repertoires in COVID-19. Authors' analysis steps: Amplification from reference gene primers served as the basis for estimated nucleated cell counts. The method was immunoSEQ multiplex PCR; TCRdb's version includes in-frame clones alone and lacks a portion of them. The V and J calls and clone size are taken from that table; D and trimming were inferred from the DNA. The sample has some 270,000 clones, more than 85% seen once; the top ten hold roughly 2.9%. Germline trimming cut 3 bases from V and 5 bases from J; bases unmatched to any gene: 17. Looked up from germline, CDR1 is DFQATT and CDR2 is SNEGSKA (reference sequence). This CDR3 region has 20 residues. A COVID-19 case was met by exposed participants within 2 weeks before study entry.

The sample taken for sequencing was PBMCs or T cells enriched from blood (not recorded which). This clonotype was sampled from a man in his forties or fifties who had been exposed to COVID-19. The chain couples TRBV20-1 to TRBJ2-1; the match to TRBD2 covers 15 bases. CDR3 amino acids: CSASLPWTSGRASNDNEQFF. Here the CDR3 DNA reads TGCAGTGCTAGTTTACCCTGGACTAGCGGGAGGGCGAGTAACGACAATGAGCAGTTCTTC.